Listed below are T cell receptor beta chains from one sample, sequenced in a study of blood T cell repertoires in COVID-19. Measured with immunoSEQ multiplex PCR; TCRdb has only the in-frame clones, and not every one. The sample holds approximately 480,000 clones, approximately 86% seen once. Sample: PBMCs or T cells enriched from blood (not recorded which). The receptors here all came from a woman between 18 and 29 years old who had recovered from COVID-19. Both conserved end residues are part of each CDR3. D genes are given only for firm matches. Clone size, where shown, is once, few, many, or a class for clones that have expanded.

J gene: TRBJ1-3; D gene: -; V gene: TRBV5-4; clone size: -; CDR3 DNA: TGTGCCAGCAGCCGGGACACTACGGGTGGAAACACCATATATTTT; CDR3 protein: CASSRDTTGGNTIYF
J gene: TRBJ2-5; D gene: TRBD1; V gene: TRBV18; clone size: few; CDR3 DNA: TGTGCCAGCTCACCGACCCGGACAGGGGAAGAGACCCAGTACTTC; CDR3 protein: CASSPTRTGEETQYF
J gene: TRBJ1-1; D gene: TRBD1; V gene: TRBV15; clone size: -; CDR3 DNA: TGTGCCACCAGCAGAGGCCGACAGGGTCCGAACACTGAAGCTTTCTTT; CDR3 protein: CATSRGRQGPNTEAFF
J gene: TRBJ2-3; D gene: TRBD2; V gene: TRBV5-1; clone size: -; CDR3 DNA: TGCGCCAGCTTTAGCGGGGAGACGCAGTATTTT; CDR3 protein: CASFSGETQYF
J gene: TRBJ1-1; D gene: TRBD1; V gene: TRBV4-2; clone size: -; CDR3 DNA: TGTGCCAGCAGACTCGGGACAGCCAACACTGAAGCTTTCTTT; CDR3 protein: CASRLGTANTEAFF
J gene: TRBJ1-5; D gene: TRBD1; V gene: TRBV4-1; clone size: -; CDR3 DNA: TGCGCCAGCAGCCAGGGGGGACAGGGGGTTCAAATTAGCAATCAGCCCCAGCATTTT; CDR3 protein: CASSQGGQGVQISNQPQHF
J gene: TRBJ1-1; D gene: TRBD1; V gene: TRBV5-6; clone size: -; CDR3 DNA: TGTGCCAGCAGCTTCTACAGGGGGTTGAACACTGAAGCTTTCTTT; CDR3 protein: CASSFYRGLNTEAFF
J gene: TRBJ1-1; D gene: -; V gene: TRBV12-3/TRBV12-4; clone size: once; CDR3 DNA: TGTGCCAGCAGGGGCAACACTGAAGCTTTCTTT; CDR3 protein: CASRGNTEAFF
J gene: TRBJ1-1; D gene: -; V gene: TRBV3-1/TRBV3-2; clone size: -; CDR3 DNA: TGTGCCAGCAGCCCTAAATGGACGCAGGGTCCGAACACTGAAGCTTTCTTT; CDR3 protein: CASSPKWTQGPNTEAFF
J gene: TRBJ2-5; D gene: TRBD2; V gene: TRBV11-3; clone size: -; CDR3 DNA: TGTGCCAGCAGCTTATCCGGGGGGGCAAGGGAGACCCAGTACTTC; CDR3 protein: CASSLSGGARETQYF
J gene: TRBJ1-1; D gene: -; V gene: TRBV4-1; clone size: -; CDR3 DNA: TGCGCCAGCAGCCAAGGGAATCCGGGTAGGAACACTGAAGCTTTCTTT; CDR3 protein: CASSQGNPGRNTEAFF
J gene: TRBJ1-5; D gene: -; V gene: TRBV4-1; clone size: -; CDR3 DNA: TGCGCCAGCAGCCAAGTAGTAACGGGGGGCTCTGGGAAGCCCCAGCATTTT; CDR3 protein: CASSQVVTGGSGKPQHF
J gene: TRBJ1-4; D gene: -; V gene: TRBV29-1; clone size: -; CDR3 DNA: TGCAGCGCAACTCGGGGAGGTGAAAAACTGTTTTTT; CDR3 protein: CSATRGGEKLFF
J gene: TRBJ1-1; D gene: -; V gene: TRBV3-1/TRBV3-2; clone size: -; CDR3 DNA: TGTGCCAGCAGCCTCTTACCAGGGGTGGGAACTGAAGCTTTCTTT; CDR3 protein: CASSLLPGVGTEAFF
J gene: TRBJ1-6; D gene: -; V gene: TRBV27; clone size: -; CDR3 DNA: TGTGCCAGCAGTCTATATGGGGGGAGCTCCTATAATTCACCCCTCCACTTT; CDR3 protein: CASSLYGGSSYNSPLHF
J gene: TRBJ2-5; D gene: -; V gene: TRBV2; clone size: -; CDR3 DNA: TGTGCCAGCAGTGAGGAGGGGACCCAGTACTTC; CDR3 protein: CASSEEGTQYF
J gene: TRBJ1-2; D gene: -; V gene: TRBV27; clone size: once; CDR3 DNA: TGTGCCAGCAGTTTGTCGGGACAAGTACTAGTGTACACCTTC; CDR3 protein: CASSLSGQVLVYTF
J gene: TRBJ2-7; D gene: -; V gene: TRBV7-2; clone size: once; CDR3 DNA: TGTGCCAGCAGCTTAGGGGGAGTACAACGGCAGTACTTC; CDR3 protein: CASSLGGVQRQYF
J gene: TRBJ1-4; D gene: TRBD1; V gene: TRBV24-1; clone size: -; CDR3 DNA: TGTGCCACCAGTAGGGGGCAAGGGGGTTCTGCTGCTTGGGGCGAAAAACTGTTTTTT; CDR3 protein: CATSRGQGGSAAWGEKLFF
J gene: TRBJ1-2; D gene: -; V gene: TRBV5-1; clone size: -; CDR3 DNA: TGCGCCAGCAGCTTTATCGGGGGATTAGACGGCTACACCTTC; CDR3 protein: CASSFIGGLDGYTF
J gene: TRBJ2-6; D gene: -; V gene: TRBV19; clone size: -; CDR3 DNA: TGTGCCAGTAGTACCCTCTTGACTGAATCTGGGGCCAACGTCCTGACTTTC; CDR3 protein: CASSTLLTESGANVLTF
J gene: TRBJ2-5; D gene: TRBD1; V gene: TRBV2; clone size: -; CDR3 DNA: TGTGCCAGCAGTGGACAGAGGGGACAGCCCCAAGAGACCCAGTACTTC; CDR3 protein: CASSGQRGQPQETQYF
J gene: TRBJ1-5; D gene: -; V gene: TRBV28; clone size: -; CDR3 DNA: TGTGCCAGCAGTACCCGGACAAGGAGAGGCAATCAGCCCCAGCATTTT; CDR3 protein: CASSTRTRRGNQPQHF
J gene: TRBJ2-5; D gene: TRBD2; V gene: TRBV18; clone size: -; CDR3 DNA: TGTGCCAGCTCACCAAAACGCGCGGGGGGGCCCCAAGAGACCCAGTACTTC; CDR3 protein: CASSPKRAGGPQETQYF
J gene: TRBJ1-6; D gene: TRBD1; V gene: TRBV25-1; clone size: few; CDR3 DNA: TGTGCCAGCAGTCCTAGACAGGGGAATTCACCCCTCCACTTT; CDR3 protein: CASSPRQGNSPLHF
J gene: TRBJ1-6; D gene: TRBD1; V gene: TRBV4-1; clone size: -; CDR3 DNA: TGCGCCAGCAGCCCCGAAGGAGGGGGCACCAATTCACCCCTCCACTTT; CDR3 protein: CASSPEGGGTNSPLHF
J gene: TRBJ1-1; D gene: -; V gene: TRBV12-3/TRBV12-4; clone size: -; CDR3 DNA: TGTGCCAGCAGTTTAAGGCTGGGACTTGAAGCTTTCTTT; CDR3 protein: CASSLRLGLEAFF
J gene: TRBJ1-3; D gene: -; V gene: TRBV19; clone size: once; CDR3 DNA: TGTGCCAGTATTGCCAGGGACTCTGGAAACACCATATATTTT; CDR3 protein: CASIARDSGNTIYF
J gene: TRBJ1-3; D gene: -; V gene: TRBV5-1; clone size: few; CDR3 DNA: TGCGCCAGCAGCACCGGCTCTGGAAACACCATATATTTT; CDR3 protein: CASSTGSGNTIYF
J gene: TRBJ1-2; D gene: -; V gene: TRBV5-1; clone size: -; CDR3 DNA: TGCGCCAGCAGCTTAAACACATTCTATGGCTACACCTTC; CDR3 protein: CASSLNTFYGYTF
J gene: TRBJ2-7; D gene: -; V gene: TRBV3-1/TRBV3-2; clone size: -; CDR3 DNA: TGTGCCAGCAGCCCGAGGGGGAGCGGGAACCGTTACGAGCAGTACTTC; CDR3 protein: CASSPRGSGNRYEQYF
J gene: TRBJ2-7; D gene: -; V gene: TRBV7-2; clone size: -; CDR3 DNA: TGTGCCAGCAGCTTATCGCGGGATGGCGAGCAGTACTTC; CDR3 protein: CASSLSRDGEQYF
J gene: TRBJ1-2; D gene: TRBD1; V gene: TRBV5-1; clone size: -; CDR3 DNA: TGCGCCAGCAGCCTTCAGGGGGCCGGTGGCTACACCTTC; CDR3 protein: CASSLQGAGGYTF
J gene: TRBJ2-1; D gene: -; V gene: TRBV30; clone size: -; CDR3 DNA: TGTGCCTGGAGTGTGAGAGTTGATGAGCAGTTCTTC; CDR3 protein: CAWSVRVDEQFF
J gene: TRBJ2-2; D gene: TRBD1; V gene: TRBV19; clone size: -; CDR3 DNA: TGTGCCAGTATCAGAGACAGGGGTGGGGAGCTGTTTTTT; CDR3 protein: CASIRDRGGELFF
J gene: TRBJ1-6; D gene: TRBD1; V gene: TRBV4-1; clone size: -; CDR3 DNA: TGCGCCAGCAGCCAAGACCCCGGACAGGGAAAAGGCTCTTCACCCCTCCACTTT; CDR3 protein: CASSQDPGQGKGSSPLHF
J gene: TRBJ2-7; D gene: TRBD1; V gene: TRBV28; clone size: many; CDR3 DNA: TGTGCCAGCAGTGATTGGGACAGCCTCTACGAGCAGTACTTC; CDR3 protein: CASSDWDSLYEQYF
J gene: TRBJ1-5; D gene: -; V gene: TRBV27; clone size: -; CDR3 DNA: TGTGCCAGCAGTTCGGGCGGGCAGCCCCAGCATTTT; CDR3 protein: CASSSGGQPQHF
J gene: TRBJ1-2; D gene: -; V gene: TRBV6-2/TRBV6-3; clone size: -; CDR3 DNA: TGTGCCAGCAGTTCCTCGGCGGCCGGAGTCTATGGCTACACCTTC; CDR3 protein: CASSSSAAGVYGYTF
J gene: TRBJ2-7; D gene: TRBD2; V gene: TRBV18; clone size: few; CDR3 DNA: TGTGCCAGCTCACCCCCGGGGGGAGAGCAGTACTTC; CDR3 protein: CASSPPGGEQYF
J gene: TRBJ1-2; D gene: -; V gene: TRBV7-9; clone size: -; CDR3 DNA: TGTGCCAGCAGCTCGACCCTGGACATTTCATATGGCTACACCTTC; CDR3 protein: CASSSTLDISYGYTF
J gene: TRBJ2-7; D gene: -; V gene: TRBV6-4; clone size: once; CDR3 DNA: TGTGCCAGCAGTGACCTACTGGGGGGAGAGCAGTACTTC; CDR3 protein: CASSDLLGGEQYF
J gene: TRBJ1-1; D gene: -; V gene: TRBV3-1/TRBV3-2; clone size: once; CDR3 DNA: TGTGCCAGCAGCCAACGACTTATCTACACTGAAGCTTTCTTT; CDR3 protein: CASSQRLIYTEAFF
J gene: TRBJ2-7; D gene: -; V gene: TRBV6-6; clone size: few; CDR3 DNA: TGTGCCAGCAGCCCCTTGGGTGAGCGGCACGCCGAGCAGTACTTC; CDR3 protein: CASSPLGERHAEQYF
J gene: TRBJ2-1; D gene: -; V gene: TRBV12-3/TRBV12-4; clone size: once; CDR3 DNA: TGTGCCAGCAGTCTTCCGGGACTGGAGCAGTTCTTC; CDR3 protein: CASSLPGLEQFF
J gene: TRBJ1-5; D gene: -; V gene: TRBV19; clone size: -; CDR3 DNA: TGTGCCAGTAGTATGGAGAGCCCCAATCAGCCCCAGCATTTT; CDR3 protein: CASSMESPNQPQHF
J gene: TRBJ1-1; D gene: -; V gene: TRBV27; clone size: -; CDR3 DNA: TGTGCCAGCAGGCTGGGCGGGTTGGCCACTGAAGCTTTCTTT; CDR3 protein: CASRLGGLATEAFF
J gene: TRBJ1-2; D gene: TRBD1; V gene: TRBV4-1; clone size: -; CDR3 DNA: TGCGCCAGCAGCCAAGGGGGGACAGGGAAAGTGCGGGACTATGGCTACACCTTC; CDR3 protein: CASSQGGTGKVRDYGYTF
J gene: TRBJ2-7; D gene: TRBD2; V gene: TRBV7-2; clone size: -; CDR3 DNA: TGTGCCAGCAGCTCCCAAAGAGCGGGGATCTACGAGCAGTACTTC; CDR3 protein: CASSSQRAGIYEQYF
J gene: TRBJ1-6; D gene: -; V gene: TRBV5-5; clone size: once; CDR3 DNA: TGTGCCAGCAGCTTAACCCAGGGCGGCCACTATAATTCACCCCTCCACTTT; CDR3 protein: CASSLTQGGHYNSPLHF
J gene: TRBJ1-6; D gene: TRBD1; V gene: TRBV4-1; clone size: -; CDR3 DNA: TGCGCCAGCAGCCATCCGAGAAAAGGGACAGAGCTTAATTCACCCCTCCACTTT; CDR3 protein: CASSHPRKGTELNSPLHF
J gene: TRBJ2-2; D gene: -; V gene: TRBV6-5; clone size: -; CDR3 DNA: TGTGCCAGCAGACTACAGGGTGCCGGGGAGCTGTTTTTT; CDR3 protein: CASRLQGAGELFF
J gene: TRBJ2-6; D gene: -; V gene: TRBV6-1; clone size: -; CDR3 DNA: TGTGCCAGCAGTGAAATCTATGCTGGGGCCAACGTCCTGACTTTC; CDR3 protein: CASSEIYAGANVLTF